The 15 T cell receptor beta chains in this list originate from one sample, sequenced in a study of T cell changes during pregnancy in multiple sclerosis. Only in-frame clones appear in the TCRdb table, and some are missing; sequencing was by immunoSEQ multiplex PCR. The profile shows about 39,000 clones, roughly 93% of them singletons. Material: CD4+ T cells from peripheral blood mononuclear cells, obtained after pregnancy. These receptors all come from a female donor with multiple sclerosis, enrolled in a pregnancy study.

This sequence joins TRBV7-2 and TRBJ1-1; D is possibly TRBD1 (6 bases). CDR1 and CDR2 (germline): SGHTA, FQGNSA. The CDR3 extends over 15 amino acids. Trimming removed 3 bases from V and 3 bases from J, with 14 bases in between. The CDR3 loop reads CASSFNRAGDTEAFF. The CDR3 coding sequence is TGTGCCAGCAGCTTTAACAGGGCGGGGGACACTGAAGCTTTCTTT.

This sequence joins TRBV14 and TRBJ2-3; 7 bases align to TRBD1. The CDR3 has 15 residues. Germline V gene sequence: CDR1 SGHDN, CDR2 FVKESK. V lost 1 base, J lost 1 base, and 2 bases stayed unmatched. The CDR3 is CASSQGDRRTDTQYF. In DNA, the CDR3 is TGTGCCAGCAGCCAAGGGGACAGACGCACAGATACGCAGTATTTT.

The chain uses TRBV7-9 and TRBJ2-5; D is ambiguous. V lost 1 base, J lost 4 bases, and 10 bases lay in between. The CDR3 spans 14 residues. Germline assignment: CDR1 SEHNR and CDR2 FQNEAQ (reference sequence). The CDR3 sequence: CASSLVGRRETQYF. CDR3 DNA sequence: TGTGCCAGCAGCTTAGTGGGTCGGAGAGAGACCCAGTACTTC.

The CDR3 bases are TGCGCCAGCAGCTTGACAGGGGAAGGCTACGAGCAGTACTTC. This encodes CASSLTGEGYEQYF. The V call is TRBV5-1, the J call TRBJ2-7; 7 nucleotides agree with TRBD1. The CDR3 loop spans 14 amino acids. Germline trimming cut 1 base from V and 3 bases from J; bases unmatched to any gene: 4. Germline-derived CDR1 and CDR2 are SGHRS and YFSETQ.

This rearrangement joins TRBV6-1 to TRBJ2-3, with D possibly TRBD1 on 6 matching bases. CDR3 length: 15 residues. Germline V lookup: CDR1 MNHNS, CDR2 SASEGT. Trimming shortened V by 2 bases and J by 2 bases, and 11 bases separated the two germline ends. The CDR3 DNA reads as TGTGCCAGCAGTGAATTGGGACATATCACAGATACGCAGTATTTT. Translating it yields CASSELGHITDTQYF.

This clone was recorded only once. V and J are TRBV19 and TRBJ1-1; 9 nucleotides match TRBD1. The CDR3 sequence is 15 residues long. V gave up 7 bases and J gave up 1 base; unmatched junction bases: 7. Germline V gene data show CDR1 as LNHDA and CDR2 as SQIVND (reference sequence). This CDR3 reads CASTRDRVRNTEAFF. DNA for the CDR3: TGTGCCAGTACAAGGGACAGGGTCAGGAACACTGAAGCTTTCTTT.

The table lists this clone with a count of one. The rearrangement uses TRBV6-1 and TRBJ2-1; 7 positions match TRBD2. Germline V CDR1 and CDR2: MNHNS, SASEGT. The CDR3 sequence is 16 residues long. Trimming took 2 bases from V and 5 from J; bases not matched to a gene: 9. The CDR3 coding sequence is TGTGCCAGCAGTGAATGGGGGGGTAGGAATGACAATGAGCAGTTCTTC. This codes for CASSEWGGRNDNEQFF.

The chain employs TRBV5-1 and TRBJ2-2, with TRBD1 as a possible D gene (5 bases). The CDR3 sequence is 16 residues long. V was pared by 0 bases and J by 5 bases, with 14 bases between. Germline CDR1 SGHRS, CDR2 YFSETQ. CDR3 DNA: TGCGCCAGCAGCTTGGGGGGCAGTCGTGGGACCGGGGAGCTGTTTTTT. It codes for CASSLGGSRGTGELFF.

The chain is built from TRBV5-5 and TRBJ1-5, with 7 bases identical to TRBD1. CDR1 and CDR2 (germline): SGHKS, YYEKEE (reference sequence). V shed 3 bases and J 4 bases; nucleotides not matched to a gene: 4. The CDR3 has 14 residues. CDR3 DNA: TGTGCCAGCAGCTCGGGACAGCGGAATCAGCCCCAGCATTTT. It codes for CASSSGQRNQPQHF.

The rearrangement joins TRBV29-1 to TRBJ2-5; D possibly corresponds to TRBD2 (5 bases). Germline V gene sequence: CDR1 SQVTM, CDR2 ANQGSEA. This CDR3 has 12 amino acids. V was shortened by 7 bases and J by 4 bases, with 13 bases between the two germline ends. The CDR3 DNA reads TGCAGCGCCATCGAGGGTGGAGAGACCCAGTACTTC. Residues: CSAIEGGETQYF.

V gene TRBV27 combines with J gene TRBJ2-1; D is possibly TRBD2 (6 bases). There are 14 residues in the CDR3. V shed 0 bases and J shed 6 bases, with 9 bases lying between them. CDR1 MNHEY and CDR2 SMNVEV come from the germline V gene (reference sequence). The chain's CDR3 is CASSLSTSPNEQFF. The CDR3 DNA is TGTGCCAGCAGTTTATCTACTAGCCCCAATGAGCAGTTCTTC.

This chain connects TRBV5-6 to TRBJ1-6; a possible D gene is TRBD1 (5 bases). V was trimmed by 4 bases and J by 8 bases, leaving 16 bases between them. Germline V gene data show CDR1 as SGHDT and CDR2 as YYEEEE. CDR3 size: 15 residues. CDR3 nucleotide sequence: TGTGCCAGCAGCCAACAGGATCGAACCTATTCACCCCTCCACTTT. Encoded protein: CASSQQDRTYSPLHF.

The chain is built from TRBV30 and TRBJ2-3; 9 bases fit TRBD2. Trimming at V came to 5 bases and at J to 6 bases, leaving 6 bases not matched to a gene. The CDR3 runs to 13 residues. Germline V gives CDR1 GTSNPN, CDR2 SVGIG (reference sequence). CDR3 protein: CAWRLAGGDTQYF. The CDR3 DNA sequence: TGTGCCTGGCGTCTTGCGGGGGGGGATACGCAGTATTTT.

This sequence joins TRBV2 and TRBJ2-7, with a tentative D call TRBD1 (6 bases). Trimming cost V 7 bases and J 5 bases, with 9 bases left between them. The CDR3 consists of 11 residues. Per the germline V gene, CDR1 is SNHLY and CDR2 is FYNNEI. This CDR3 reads CASNRVHEQYF. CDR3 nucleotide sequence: TGTGCCAGCAACAGGGTCCACGAGCAGTACTTC.

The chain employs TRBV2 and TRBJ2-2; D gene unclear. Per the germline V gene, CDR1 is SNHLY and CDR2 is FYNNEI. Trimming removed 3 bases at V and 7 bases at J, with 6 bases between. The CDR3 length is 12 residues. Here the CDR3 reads CASSEFVGELFF. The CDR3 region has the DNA TGTGCCAGCAGTGAGTTCGTCGGGGAGCTGTTTTTT. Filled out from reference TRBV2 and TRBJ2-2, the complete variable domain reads EPEVTQTPSHQVTQMGQEVILRCVPISNHLYFYWYRQILGQKVEFLVSFYNNEISEKSEIFDDQFSVERPDGSNFTLKIRSTKLEDSAMYFCASSEFVGELFFGEGSRLTVL.